The 19 T cell receptor beta chains reported below all come from one sample, sequenced in a study of monozygotic twins with inflammatory bowel disease. TCRdb derives one entry per CDR3 protein from the 5' RACE reads, leaving out DNA. This repertoire includes about 450,000 distinct CDR3 sequences. The sequencing input was blood. The receptors originated from a human donor with ulcerative colitis or Crohn's disease, or a healthy co-twin of an affected twin (not recorded which).

The chain recombines TRBV7-8 with TRBJ2-5. The V gene's germline CDR1 is SGHVS and CDR2 FQNEAQ. The CDR3 is 13 amino acids. The CDR3 is CASSLKGMETQYF.

The chain recombines TRBV10-3 with TRBJ2-5; there is no DNA to check the TCRdb D call of TRBD1. CDR1 is ENHRY and CDR2 is SYGVKD in the germline V gene. The CDR3 is 12 amino acids. The CDR3 here is CAIGEAPETQYF.

The chain is built from TRBV3-1 and TRBJ1-6. Germline V gene data show CDR1 as LGHDT and CDR2 as YNNKEL (reference sequence). This CDR3 comprises 14 residues. CDR3 in amino acids: CASSQVGNNSPLHF.

This sequence joins TRBV6-6 and TRBJ2-7; TCRdb returns TRBD2, unconfirmable since there is no DNA. The CDR3 is 13 amino acids. CDR1 is MNHNY, CDR2 SVGAGI, per germline (reference sequence). The CDR3 is CASLGLADYEQYF.

This chain links TRBV7-9 with TRBJ1-4; absent DNA, TCRdb's TRBD1 call cannot be checked. Per germline, CDR1 SEHNR and CDR2 FQNEAQ (reference sequence). CDR3 length equals 14 residues. The CDR3 is CASSPRTGVEKLFF.

V and J are TRBV20-1 and TRBJ1-5. There are 15 residues in the CDR3. Germline lookup yields CDR1 DFQATT and CDR2 SNEGSKA (reference sequence). CDR3 amino acids: CSASELKFSNQPQHF.

V gene TRBV30 combines with J gene TRBJ2-5; TCRdb designates TRBD1, a call that cannot be tested without DNA. CDR3 length equals 15 residues. Germline V gene lookup returns CDR1 GTSNPN and CDR2 SVGIG (reference sequence). The CDR3 reads CAWNTLGGVKETQYF.

V gene TRBV20-1 combines with J gene TRBJ2-3. This CDR3 region has 14 residues. The germline CDR1 and CDR2 sequences are DFQATT and SNEGSKA (reference sequence). The CDR3 is CSARDQQVEDTQYF.

J is TRBJ2-3 and V is TRBV5-5. Germline CDR1 and CDR2: SGHKS and YYEKEE (reference sequence). The CDR3 sequence is 14 residues long. CDR3 sequence reads: CASSFGQSTDTQYF.

The chain carries TRBV20-1 and TRBJ2-1; lacking DNA, the TRBD2 call made by TCRdb goes unchecked. The CDR3 contains 17 residues. In germline, CDR1 is DFQATT, CDR2 SNEGSKA (reference sequence). Here the CDR3 reads CSARDIVLAGPYNEQFF.

The chain recombines TRBV20-1 with TRBJ2-3; TCRdb outputs TRBD2, but without DNA this stays unchecked. Per the germline V gene, CDR1 is DFQATT and CDR2 is SNEGSKA (reference sequence). The CDR3 is 15 amino acids. CDR3 in amino acids: CSARRAGLNTDTQYF.

This chain joins TRBV20-1 and TRBJ2-7; TCRdb gives TRBD1 as the D gene, but with no DNA this cannot be confirmed. The CDR3 consists of 14 residues. Per germline, CDR1 DFQATT and CDR2 SNEGSKA (reference sequence). CDR3: CSALDRGPPYEQYF.

The J gene is TRBJ1-6, the V gene TRBV30; TCRdb names TRBD1, which stays unverified in the absence of DNA. Germline V lookup: CDR1 GTSNPN, CDR2 SVGIG (reference sequence). The CDR3 length is 13 residues. The CDR3 is CAWSGVRYSPLHF.

This chain joins TRBV7-9 and TRBJ2-4; the TCRdb D gene call, TRBD1, has no DNA to confirm it. The CDR3 is 12 residues long. The germline CDR1 and CDR2 sequences are SEHNR and FQNEAQ (reference sequence). CDR3 loop: CASSPQGSIQYF.

The chain links TRBV5-1 to TRBJ1-1; TCRdb reports TRBD1, a call that lacks DNA to check it against. CDR1 SGHRS and CDR2 YFSETQ come from the germline V gene. CDR3 length: 15 amino acids. The CDR3 spells CASSLLTESNTEAFF.

The gene calls are TRBV5-1 and TRBJ2-3; TCRdb calls TRBD1, which cannot be checked without DNA. This CDR3 is built from 15 residues. Germline V gives CDR1 SGHRS, CDR2 YFSETQ. This chain's CDR3 is CATRTGDSYTDTQYF.

V gene TRBV10-3 combines with J gene TRBJ1-2; TCRdb names TRBD1, which stays unverified in the absence of DNA. CDR1 and CDR2 from the germline V gene are ENHRY and SYGVKD. The CDR3 has 14 amino acids. CDR3 sequence reads: CATSYGQGAFGYTF.

This chain uses TRBV18 with TRBJ1-2; no DNA is available, so the TRBD1 call from TCRdb remains unchecked. CDR3 length: 13 amino acids. Germline V gene data show CDR1 as KGHSH and CDR2 as LQKENI. The CDR3 protein is CASSPSGGLGYTF.

The V call is TRBV20-1, the J call TRBJ2-3; checking the TCRdb D call of TRBD2 is not possible without DNA. Germline V lookup: CDR1 DFQATT, CDR2 SNEGSKA (reference sequence). The CDR3 is made up of 15 amino acids. CDR3 amino acids: CSAKREGGDTDTQYF.